Included here is one T cell receptor (beta chain) sequence, with context. The data were taken from a study of control samples from healthy donors and cancer patients. Here immunoSEQ multiplex PCR was the method, and the copy in TCRdb shows in-frame clones only, minus some. The sample has 55,000 to 80,000 clones, roughly 90% seen once. Trimming took 1 base from V and 5 from J, leaving 20 bases between them. The CDR3 extends over 17 amino acids. Germline assignment: CDR1 MNHNS and CDR2 SASEGT. The source material was PBMCs. The TCR sequence derives from a man between 60 and 70 years old with colorectal cancer. This chain connects TRBV6-1 to TRBJ1-2; D is unclear. CDR3 loop: CASSEGHNQYLMYGYTF. For the CDR3, the DNA is TGTGCCAGCAGTGAAGGACACAACCAATACCTTATGTATGGCTACACCTTC.